This entry lists 18 T cell receptor beta chains sequenced from one sample in a study of cytotoxic CD8 clonotypes in ibrutinib-treated CLL. The data were produced by immunoSEQ multiplex PCR, yet TCRdb's version contains in-frame clones alone and is incomplete. In the table there are about 50,000 clones, over 65% of which are singletons. This material consisted of PBMCs, taken after 24 months of ibrutinib treatment. The receptors come from a human donor with chronic lymphocytic leukemia.

The chain links TRBV11-2 to TRBJ2-7, with 7 bases that match TRBD2. The CDR3 totals 13 residues. Germline lookup yields CDR1 SGHAT and CDR2 FQNNGV. V lost 4 bases and J lost 2; bases outside the gene matches: 2. In nucleotides, the CDR3 is TGTGCCAGCAGCTCTAGCGGACCCTACGAGCAGTACTTC. This codes for CASSSSGPYEQYF.

The rearrangement links TRBV6-5 to TRBJ1-1; D is uncertain. The V and J ends lost 2 bases and 8 bases respectively, with 9 bases between them. Germline assignment: CDR1 MNHEY and CDR2 SVGAGI. The CDR3 is made up of 12 amino acids. For the CDR3, the DNA is TGTGCCAGCAGTTACGGAGAGACGGAAGCTTTCTTT. Translating it yields CASSYGETEAFF.

The chain recombines TRBV5-6 with TRBJ1-2; D is uncertain. This CDR3 spans 12 amino acids. CDR1 and CDR2 from the germline V gene are SGHDT and YYEEEE. V was pared by 6 bases and J by 8 bases, with 14 bases between. CDR3 sequence (DNA): TGTGCCAGCACCCGACAAGACAACGGCTACACCTTC. It is translated as CASTRQDNGYTF.

This chain joins TRBV2 and TRBJ1-5; tentatively, D is TRBD1 (6 bases). The CDR3 has 15 residues. Trimming cost V 5 bases and J 9 bases, with 20 bases left between them. Germline values: CDR1 SNHLY, CDR2 FYNNEI. The DNA for the CDR3 is TGTGCCAGCAGTCGGGACACGCTTCAATCATGGCCCCAGCATTTT. Protein sequence: CASSRDTLQSWPQHF.

The rearrangement uses TRBV15 and TRBJ2-2; 8 bases map to TRBD1. In germline, CDR1 is LNHNV, CDR2 YYDKDF (reference sequence). The CDR3 is 15 residues long. The ends lost 7 bases at V and 4 bases at J; junction bases unmatched: 8. The CDR3 sequence: CATTTDRVGTGELFF. The CDR3 DNA reads as TGTGCCACCACTACGGACAGGGTAGGCACCGGGGAGCTGTTTTTT.

CDR3 residues: CASITPGAGYEQYF. CDR3 coding DNA: TGTGCCAGCATCACCCCCGGGGCGGGCTACGAGCAGTACTTC. V gene TRBV6-1 combines with J gene TRBJ2-7; the D gene could be TRBD1 or TRBD2 (5 bases each). V was cut by 7 bases and J by 3 bases, with 16 bases left in between. Germline CDR1 MNHNS, CDR2 SASEGT. CDR3 size: 14 residues.

The V call is TRBV28, the J call TRBJ2-1; TRBD2 matches at 8 bases. The CDR3 runs 17 residues. With 5 bases clipped from V and 6 bases from J, the junction kept 15 bases outside the gene matches. Germline V gene data show CDR1 as MDHEN and CDR2 as SYDVKM. The CDR3 DNA follows: TGTGCCAGCAGTCTCTTCAGGTCGTTAGCGGGGAGCAATGAGCAGTTCTTC. Translated: CASSLFRSLAGSNEQFF.

V gene TRBV6-1 combines with J gene TRBJ2-1; no clear D. V dropped 1 base and J dropped 9 bases, with 16 bases sitting between them. The CDR3 runs to 15 residues. Germline V gene sequence: CDR1 MNHNS, CDR2 SASEGT. The CDR3 reads CASSEEGGILGEQFF. The CDR3, as DNA: TGTGCCAGCAGTGAAGAGGGCGGCATCCTGGGTGAGCAGTTCTTC.

J is TRBJ2-6 and V is TRBV5-6, with D possibly matching TRBD1 (5 bases). CDR1 is SGHDT and CDR2 is YYEEEE in the germline V gene. The ends were cut back, 0 bases at V and 1 base at J, with 17 bases in the middle. The CDR3 is made up of 19 amino acids. This CDR3 reads CASSLALGQGVSGANVLTF. For the CDR3, the DNA is TGTGCCAGCAGCTTGGCCTTGGGGCAGGGCGTATCTGGGGCCAACGTCCTGACTTTC.

This clone was seen once. The gene calls are TRBV19 and TRBJ2-1, with TRBD1 matching over 7 bases. The CDR3 spans 14 residues. V dropped 4 bases and J dropped 0; count of bases not matched to a gene: 0. Germline CDR1 is LNHDA and CDR2 is SQIVND (reference sequence). This CDR3 is CASSRDSSYNEQFF. The CDR3, as DNA: TGTGCCAGTAGTAGGGACAGCTCCTACAATGAGCAGTTCTTC.

The DNA of the CDR3 is TGTGCCAGCAGCTTAGTTGGAATCGGGACAGAAGTCTACAATGAGCAGTTCTTC. Residues: CASSLVGIGTEVYNEQFF. The V and J genes are TRBV7-9 and TRBJ2-1; TRBD1 agrees at 7 bases. This CDR3 has 18 residues. Unmatched junction bases numbered 12, after V lost 1 base and J lost 3 bases. The germline V gene encodes CDR1 SEHNR and CDR2 FQNEAQ (reference sequence).

This chain joins TRBV27 and TRBJ2-7; D may be TRBD2 (7 bases). This CDR3 has 20 amino acids. Per germline, CDR1 MNHEY and CDR2 SMNVEV (reference sequence). Trimming pared 6 bases from V and 4 bases from J, leaving 34 bases between. CDR3 protein: CASSSTGSGRLGGSGYEQYF. The CDR3 coding sequence is TGTGCCAGCAGCTCAACAGGGAGTGGACGACTCGGGGGGAGTGGATACGAGCAGTACTTC.

The chain has TRBV11-2 and TRBJ1-1; the D gene is possibly TRBD1 (6 bases). Germline CDR1 is SGHAT and CDR2 is FQNNGV. The V gene lost 2 bases and the J gene lost 0 bases, with 13 bases spanning the gap. CDR3 length: 16 residues. CDR3 coding DNA: TGTGCCAGCAGCTTAATGCAGGGGCGGCTGAACACTGAAGCTTTCTTT. This encodes CASSLMQGRLNTEAFF.

The rearrangement links TRBV6-5 to TRBJ2-7; D is uncertain. This CDR3 comprises 14 residues. Germline V gene sequence: CDR1 MNHEY, CDR2 SVGAGI. Between the trimmed V and J ends, which lost 2 bases and 4 bases, there was a span of 12 bases. The CDR3 DNA is TGTGCCAGCAGTTACCAGGAGTATACGTACGAGCAGTACTTC. This gives the protein CASSYQEYTYEQYF.

The chain employs TRBV6-1 and TRBJ2-2, with 9 bases fitting TRBD1. The CDR3 sequence is 14 residues long. Losses at the gene ends were 6 bases for V and 7 bases for J; bases not matched to a gene: 6. CDR1 and CDR2 (germline): MNHNS, SASEGT. The DNA for the CDR3 is TGTGCCAGCAGCTCCGGGACAGGGATCGGGGAGCTGTTTTTT. It is translated as CASSSGTGIGELFF.

The genes are TRBV7-2 and TRBJ1-1, with no clear D. Germline V gene lookup returns CDR1 SGHTA and CDR2 FQGNSA. The V end lost 7 bases, the J end lost 1 base, and 13 bases lay between the germline ends. CDR3 length: 14 amino acids. For the CDR3, the DNA is TGTGCCAGCACCCCGCCGGGGTCGAACACTGAAGCTTTCTTT. Translation gives CASTPPGSNTEAFF.

The chain employs TRBV6-5 and TRBJ2-7, with TRBD1 matching 8 bases. The CDR3 runs to 13 residues. V dropped 7 bases and J dropped 2; count of bases not matched to a gene: 4. The germline CDR1 and CDR2 sequences are MNHEY and SVGAGI. The DNA of the CDR3 is TGTGCCAGCAAAGGGACAGGCACCTACGAGCAGTACTTC. It is translated as CASKGTGTYEQYF.

The chain couples TRBV6-1 to TRBJ2-4; TRBD2 agrees at 10 bases. There are 16 residues in the CDR3. Germline V gives CDR1 MNHNS, CDR2 SASEGT. Unmatched junction bases numbered 10, after V lost 4 bases and J lost 7 bases. The CDR3 here is CASSGDGLAGVNIQYF. CDR3 DNA sequence: TGTGCCAGCAGTGGTGATGGTCTAGCGGGAGTGAACATTCAGTACTTC.